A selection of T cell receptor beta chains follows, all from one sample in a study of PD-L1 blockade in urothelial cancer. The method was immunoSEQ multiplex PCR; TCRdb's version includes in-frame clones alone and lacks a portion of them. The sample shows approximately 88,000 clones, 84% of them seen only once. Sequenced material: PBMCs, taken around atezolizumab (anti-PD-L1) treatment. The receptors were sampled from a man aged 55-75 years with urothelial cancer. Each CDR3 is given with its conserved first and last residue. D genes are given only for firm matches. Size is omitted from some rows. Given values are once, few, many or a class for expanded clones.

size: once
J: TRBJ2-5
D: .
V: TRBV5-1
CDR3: CASSFGLETQYF
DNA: TGCGCCAGCAGCTTCGGTCTTGAGACCCAGTACTTC

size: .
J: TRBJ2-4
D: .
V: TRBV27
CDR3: CASRVNDLIQFRQSGKNIQYF
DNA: TGTGCCAGCAGAGTAAACGACCTCATTCAGTTTCGACAGTCGGGCAAAAACATTCAGTACTTC

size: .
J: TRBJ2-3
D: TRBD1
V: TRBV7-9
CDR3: CASSPTGTGSADTQYF
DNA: TGTGCCAGCAGCCCTACCGGGACAGGGTCTGCAGATACGCAGTATTTT

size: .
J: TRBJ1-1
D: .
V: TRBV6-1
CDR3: CASSEAVTGSRTEAFF
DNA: TGTGCCAGCAGTGAAGCTGTGACGGGGAGCCGCACTGAAGCTTTCTTT

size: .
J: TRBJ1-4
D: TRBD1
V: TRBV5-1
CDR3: CASSISGQANEKLFF
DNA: TGCGCCAGCAGCATATCGGGACAGGCAAATGAAAAACTGTTTTTT

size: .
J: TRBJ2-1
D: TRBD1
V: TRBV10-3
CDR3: CAISESGQVFWNEQFF
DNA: TGTGCCATCAGTGAGTCGGGACAGGTGTTTTGGAATGAGCAGTTCTTC

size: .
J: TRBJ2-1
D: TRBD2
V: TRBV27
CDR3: CASSLRGGGTVGSPSEQFF
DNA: TGTGCCAGCAGTTTAAGGGGCGGGGGGACTGTCGGGAGTCCAAGTGAGCAGTTCTTC

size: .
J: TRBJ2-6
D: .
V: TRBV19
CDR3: CASSPAGVSSGANVLTF
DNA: TGTGCCAGTAGCCCGGCAGGGGTAAGCTCTGGGGCCAACGTCCTGACTTTC

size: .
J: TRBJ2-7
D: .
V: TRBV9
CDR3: CASSVLGQENYEQYF
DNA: TGTGCCAGCAGCGTACTAGGACAAGAGAACTACGAGCAGTACTTC

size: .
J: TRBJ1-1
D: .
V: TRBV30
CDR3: CAWSVAGNTEAFF
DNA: TGTGCCTGGAGTGTGGCAGGGAACACTGAAGCTTTCTTT

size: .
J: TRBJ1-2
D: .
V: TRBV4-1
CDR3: CASSQDEGARGYTF
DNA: TGCGCCAGCAGCCAAGATGAAGGGGCGCGAGGCTACACCTTC

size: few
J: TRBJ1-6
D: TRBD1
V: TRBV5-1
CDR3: CASSVGQGESSPLHF
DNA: TGCGCCAGCAGCGTCGGACAGGGGGAAAGTTCACCCCTCCACTTT

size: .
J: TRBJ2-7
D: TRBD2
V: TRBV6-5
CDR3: CASSNPSGGRYEQYF
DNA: TGTGCCAGCAGTAACCCTAGCGGGGGGCGCTACGAGCAGTACTTC

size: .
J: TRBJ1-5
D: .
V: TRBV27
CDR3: CASKEAAGRGGGQPQHF
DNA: TGTGCCAGCAAGGAGGCCGCAGGGCGCGGGGGTGGGCAGCCCCAGCATTTT

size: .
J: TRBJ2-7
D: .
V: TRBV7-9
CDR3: CASSWAGRTSSYEQYF
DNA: TGTGCCAGCAGCTGGGCGGGACGGACCAGCTCCTACGAGCAGTACTTC

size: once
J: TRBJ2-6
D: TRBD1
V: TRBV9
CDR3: CASSRGQGSGANVLTF
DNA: TGTGCCAGCAGTAGGGGACAGGGATCTGGGGCCAACGTCCTGACTTTC

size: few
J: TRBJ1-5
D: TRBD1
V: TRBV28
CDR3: CASSRDSLNQPQHF
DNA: TGTGCCAGCAGCCGGGACAGCCTAAATCAGCCCCAGCATTTT

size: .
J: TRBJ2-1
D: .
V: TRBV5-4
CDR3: CASSLALGLPYNEQFF
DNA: TGTGCCAGCAGCTTGGCACTAGGCCTACCCTACAATGAGCAGTTCTTC

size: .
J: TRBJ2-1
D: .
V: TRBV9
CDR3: CASSPRSGNYNEQFF
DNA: TGTGCCAGCAGCCCTCGATCAGGAAACTACAATGAGCAGTTCTTC

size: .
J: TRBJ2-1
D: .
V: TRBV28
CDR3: CASSVTRRLINEQFF
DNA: TGTGCCAGCAGTGTTACCCGCAGGCTGATTAATGAGCAGTTCTTC

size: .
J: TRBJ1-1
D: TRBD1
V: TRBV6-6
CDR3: CASSTQGADATEAFF
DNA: TGTGCCAGCAGTACCCAGGGGGCTGATGCCACTGAAGCTTTCTTT

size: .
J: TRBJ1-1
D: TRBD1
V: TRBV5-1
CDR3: CASSWTGKTEAFF
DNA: TGCGCCAGCAGCTGGACAGGGAAAACTGAAGCTTTCTTT

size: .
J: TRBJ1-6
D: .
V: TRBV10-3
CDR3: CAISEPDSDYNSPLHF
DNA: TGTGCCATCAGTGAGCCGGACAGCGACTATAATTCACCCCTCCACTTT

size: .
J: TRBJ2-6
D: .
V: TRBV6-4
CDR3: CASSYDNSGANVLTF
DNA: TGTGCCAGCAGTTACGACAACTCTGGGGCCAACGTCCTGACTTTC

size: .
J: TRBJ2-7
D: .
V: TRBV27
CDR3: CASSRGSNYEQYF
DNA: TGTGCCAGCAGTCGGGGATCAAACTACGAGCAGTACTTC

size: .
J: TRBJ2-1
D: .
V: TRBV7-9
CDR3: CASSLDRGNEQFF
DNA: TGTGCCAGCAGCTTAGATCGGGGGAATGAGCAGTTCTTC

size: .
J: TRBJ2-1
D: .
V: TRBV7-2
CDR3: CASSSQATANEQFF
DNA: TGTGCCAGCAGCTCACAAGCGACAGCCAATGAGCAGTTCTTC

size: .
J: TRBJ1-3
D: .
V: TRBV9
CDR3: CASSVAKGKGAGNTIYF
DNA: TGTGCCAGCAGCGTAGCAAAGGGGAAGGGCGCTGGAAACACCATATATTTT

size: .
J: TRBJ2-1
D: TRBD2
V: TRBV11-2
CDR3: CASSSLRDYPGGEQFF
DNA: TGTGCCAGCAGCTCCCTTCGGGATTATCCGGGGGGTGAGCAGTTCTTC

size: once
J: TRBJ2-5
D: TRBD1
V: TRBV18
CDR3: CASSGQDVKETQYF
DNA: TGTGCCAGCTCGGGACAGGATGTAAAAGAGACCCAGTACTTC

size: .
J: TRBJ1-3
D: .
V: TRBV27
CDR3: CASHPTGSGNTIYF
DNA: TGTGCCAGCCACCCGACAGGCTCTGGAAACACCATATATTTT

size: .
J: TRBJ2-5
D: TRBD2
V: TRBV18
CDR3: CASSPTSGRREETQYF
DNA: TGTGCCAGCTCACCAACTAGCGGGAGGAGGGAAGAGACCCAGTACTTC

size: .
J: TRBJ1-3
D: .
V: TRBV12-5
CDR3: CASGSGNTIYF
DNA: TGTGCTAGTGGCTCCGGAAACACCATATATTTT

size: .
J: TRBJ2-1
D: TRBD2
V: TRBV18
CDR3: CASSPREGYNEQFF
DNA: TGTGCCAGCTCACCGCGGGAGGGCTACAATGAGCAGTTCTTC

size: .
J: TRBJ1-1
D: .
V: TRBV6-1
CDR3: CASSEVDRSGRFF
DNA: TGTGCCAGCAGTGAGGTTGACAGGTCTGGGCGGTTCTTT

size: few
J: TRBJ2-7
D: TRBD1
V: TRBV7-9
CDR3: CASNLGQDSNEQYF
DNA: TGTGCCAGTAATCTGGGACAGGACTCTAACGAGCAGTACTTC

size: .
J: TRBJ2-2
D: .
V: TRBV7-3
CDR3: CASSLARPNTGELFF
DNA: TGTGCCAGCAGCTTGGCCAGGCCTAACACCGGGGAGCTGTTTTTT

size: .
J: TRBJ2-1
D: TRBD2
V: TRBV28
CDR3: CASSFGREDRYNEQFF
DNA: TGTGCCAGCAGTTTCGGGCGGGAGGACCGATACAATGAGCAGTTCTTC

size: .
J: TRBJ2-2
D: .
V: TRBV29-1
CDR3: CSVEGRARVGELFF
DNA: TGCAGCGTTGAAGGGAGGGCAAGGGTTGGGGAGCTGTTTTTT

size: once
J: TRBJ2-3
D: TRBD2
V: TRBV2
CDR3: CASTERGSTDTQYF
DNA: TGTGCCAGCACGGAGCGGGGCTCCACAGATACGCAGTATTTT

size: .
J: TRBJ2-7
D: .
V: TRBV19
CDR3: CASSPGPYEQYF
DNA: TGTGCCAGTAGTCCGGGTCCCTACGAGCAGTACTTC

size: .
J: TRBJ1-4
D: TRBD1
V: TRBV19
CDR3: CASSPGQVTNEKLFF
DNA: TGTGCCAGTAGTCCGGGACAGGTAACTAATGAAAAACTGTTTTTT

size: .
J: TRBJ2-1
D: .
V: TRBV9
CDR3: CASSLDGGTEQFF
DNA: TGTGCCAGCAGCCTCGACGGGGGTACTGAGCAGTTCTTC

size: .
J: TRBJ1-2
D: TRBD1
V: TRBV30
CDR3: CAWSPGQGWDYGYTF
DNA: TGTGCCTGGAGTCCGGGACAGGGGTGGGACTATGGCTACACCTTC

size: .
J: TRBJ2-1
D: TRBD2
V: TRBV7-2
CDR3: CASSLLAGGYNEQFF
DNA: TGTGCCAGCAGCCTATTAGCGGGGGGTTACAATGAGCAGTTCTTC

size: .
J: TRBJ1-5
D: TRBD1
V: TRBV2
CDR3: CASSGGQKNDQPQHF
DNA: TGTGCCAGCAGTGGGGGACAGAAGAACGATCAGCCCCAGCATTTT

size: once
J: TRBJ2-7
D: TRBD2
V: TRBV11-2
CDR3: CASSLGISGIIYEQYF
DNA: TGTGCCAGCAGCTTAGGGATTAGCGGGATTATATACGAGCAGTACTTC

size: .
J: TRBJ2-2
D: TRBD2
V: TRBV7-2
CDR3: CASSLVGGAGELFF
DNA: TGTGCCAGCAGCTTAGTGGGGGGGGCCGGGGAGCTGTTTTTT

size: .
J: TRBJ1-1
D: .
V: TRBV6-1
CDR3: CASSWAMNTEAFF
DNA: TGTGCCAGCAGTTGGGCCATGAACACTGAAGCTTTCTTT

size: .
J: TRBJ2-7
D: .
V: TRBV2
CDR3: CASSERGRVQYF
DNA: TGTGCCAGCAGTGAAAGGGGTAGGGTGCAGTACTTC

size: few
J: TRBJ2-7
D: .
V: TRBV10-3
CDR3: CAISDMNASGPRGKYF
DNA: TGTGCCATCAGCGATATGAATGCGTCAGGACCCCGCGGGAAGTACTTC

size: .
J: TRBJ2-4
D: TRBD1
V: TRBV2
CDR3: CAILQGAKNIQYF
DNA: TGTGCCATCCTACAGGGGGCCAAAAACATTCAGTACTTC

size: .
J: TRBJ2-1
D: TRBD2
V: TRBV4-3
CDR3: CASSQVRSGGYNEQFF
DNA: TGCGCCAGCAGCCAAGTTCGCAGCGGGGGCTACAATGAGCAGTTCTTC

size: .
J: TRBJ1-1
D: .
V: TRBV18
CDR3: CASSLERFPNTEAFF
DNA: TGTGCCAGCTCACTCGAACGGTTCCCGAACACTGAAGCTTTCTTT

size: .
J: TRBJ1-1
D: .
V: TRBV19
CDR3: CASSTRQINTEAFF
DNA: TGTGCCAGTAGTACCAGACAGATCAACACTGAAGCTTTCTTT

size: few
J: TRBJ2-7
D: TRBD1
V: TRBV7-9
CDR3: CASSLKGQGGYEQYF
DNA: TGTGCCAGCAGCCTTAAGGGACAGGGTGGATACGAGCAGTACTTC

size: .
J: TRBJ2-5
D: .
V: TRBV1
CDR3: CTSSLLRQQETQYF
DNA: TGCACCAGCAGTCTATTGAGACAGCAAGAGACCCAGTACTTC